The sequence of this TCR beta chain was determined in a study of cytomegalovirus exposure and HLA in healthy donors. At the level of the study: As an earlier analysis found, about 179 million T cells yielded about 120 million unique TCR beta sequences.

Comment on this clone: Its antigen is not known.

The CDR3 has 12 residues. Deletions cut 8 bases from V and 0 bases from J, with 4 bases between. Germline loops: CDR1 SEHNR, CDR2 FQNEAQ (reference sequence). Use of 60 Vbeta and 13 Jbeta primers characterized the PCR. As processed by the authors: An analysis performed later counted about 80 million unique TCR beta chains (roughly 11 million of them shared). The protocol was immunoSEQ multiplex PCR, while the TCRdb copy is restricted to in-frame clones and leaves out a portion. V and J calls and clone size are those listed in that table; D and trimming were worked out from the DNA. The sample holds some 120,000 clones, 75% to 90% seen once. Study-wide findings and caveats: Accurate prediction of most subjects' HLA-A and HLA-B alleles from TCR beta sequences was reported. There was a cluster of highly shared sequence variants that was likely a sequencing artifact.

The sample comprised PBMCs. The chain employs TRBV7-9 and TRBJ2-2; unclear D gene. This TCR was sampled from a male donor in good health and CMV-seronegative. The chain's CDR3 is CASSTNTGELFF. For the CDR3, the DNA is TGTGCCAGCTCTACGAACACCGGGGAGCTGTTTTTT.